This T cell receptor (beta chain) was identified during a study of T cells after yellow fever vaccination. Across the whole study: When fractions had low cell numbers, they were prepared with SMART-Seq v4 Ultra Low Input. Study-wide results and limits: Primary-vaccination clones mostly resurfaced post-booster (less than 98% CD4, approximately 87% CD8). One caveat is that FACS-sorted repertoires could contain abundant clonotypes contaminating from the bulk population.

As to this clonotype: Its specificity is unknown.

A single record per CDR3 protein comes from TCRdb applying MiXCR to the 5' RACE reads. The sample records approximately 140,000 distinct CDR3 sequences, roughly 8% being singletons. V was clipped by 2 bases and J by 2 bases, with 15 bases between them. Germline lookup yields CDR1 DFQATT and CDR2 SNEGSKA (reference sequence). CDR3 length: 15 residues. The receptor was derived from a man aged 25-45 years who received the YFV17D yellow fever vaccine. The material was CD4+ T cells sorted from PBMCs, obtained 5 days after the yellow fever booster vaccination. The chain is built from TRBV20-1 and TRBJ1-2; unclear D gene. In DNA form, the CDR3 reads TGCAGTGCTAGAAGTAGGGAGGGAATGAACTATGGCTACACCTTC. Protein product: CSARSREGMNYGYTF.